Following are 13 T cell receptor beta chains from one sample sequenced in a study of T cells after yellow fever vaccination. MiXCR was run by TCRdb on the 5' RACE reads, yielding one entry per CDR3 protein. The table records 500,000 to 550,000 distinct CDR3 sequences, roughly 22% of them present only once. The sample consisted of PBMCs, taken approximately 22 days after the first yellow fever vaccination. The receptor source for this set is a man younger than 35 who received the YFV17D yellow fever vaccine.

This clonotype appeared a few times. The chain is built from TRBV2 and TRBJ1-5, with 10 positions matching TRBD1. With 2 bases clipped from V and 4 bases from J, the junction kept 11 bases outside the gene matches. The CDR3 sequence is 18 residues long. Germline CDR1 is SNHLY and CDR2 is FYNNEI. This chain's CDR3 is CASSELGQGFLGNQPQHF. The CDR3, as DNA: TGTGCCAGCAGTGAATTGGGACAGGGGTTTTTGGGGAATCAGCCCCAGCATTTT.

This rearrangement joins TRBV12-3 or TRBV12-4 to TRBJ2-1; D unresolved. This CDR3 is 13 amino acids long. Trimming left V 7 bases short and J 8 bases short, with 15 bases between. Here the CDR3 reads CASTRAFLDEQFF. CDR3 coding DNA: TGTGCCAGCACCAGAGCGTTTCTGGATGAGCAGTTCTTC.

The V gene is TRBV7-3, the J gene TRBJ2-5; D is perhaps TRBD1 or TRBD2 (5 bases each). Germline assignment: CDR1 SGHTA and CDR2 FQGTGA. The CDR3 covers 14 residues. Trimming removed 3 bases at V and 3 bases at J, with 11 bases between. The CDR3 sequence: CASSLTGAEETQYF. The CDR3 DNA sequence: TGTGCCAGCAGCTTGACCGGGGCCGAAGAGACCCAGTACTTC.

The CDR3 sequence is CASRGPPSETQYF. The CDR3 nucleotides read TGTGCCAGCAGGGGCCCGCCCTCTGAGACCCAGTACTTC. This chain uses TRBV6-1 with TRBJ2-5; D is ambiguous. Trimming stripped 6 bases from V and 5 bases from J, with 13 bases between. The V gene's germline CDR1 is MNHNS and CDR2 SASEGT. This CDR3 has 13 residues.

This clonotype was seen a handful of times. V is TRBV4-3 and J is TRBJ2-7; D is ambiguous. V lost 3 bases and J 2 bases, leaving 14 bases between the germline ends. The CDR3 extends over 15 amino acids. CDR1 LGHNA and CDR2 YSLEER come from the germline V gene. This CDR3 is CASSQVRVPPYEQYF. CDR3 DNA sequence: TGCGCCAGCAGCCAGGTTAGGGTGCCACCCTACGAGCAGTACTTC.

The chain has TRBV6-5 and TRBJ1-4; no clear D gene. This CDR3 has 20 residues. Germline V gives CDR1 MNHEY, CDR2 SVGAGI. Trimming pared 3 bases from V and 0 bases from J, leaving 23 bases between. This chain's CDR3 is CASSYHRAGRGTATNEKLFF. Written as DNA, the CDR3 is TGTGCCAGCAGTTATCATAGAGCAGGTCGGGGAACCGCAACTAATGAAAAACTGTTTTTT.

V usage is TRBV6-5 and J usage is TRBJ1-2, with D perhaps matching TRBD1 (5 bases). CDR1 and CDR2 (germline): MNHEY, SVGAGI. The CDR3 contains 16 residues. Trimming shortened V by 0 bases and J by 7 bases, and 18 bases separated the two germline ends. This CDR3 is CASSYSNDQGIGGYTF. The CDR3, as DNA: TGTGCCAGCAGTTACTCGAACGATCAGGGTATCGGTGGCTACACCTTC.

V gene TRBV5-5 combines with J gene TRBJ2-7; 11 positions agree with TRBD2. Germline V gene sequence: CDR1 SGHKS, CDR2 YYEKEE (reference sequence). Losses at the gene ends were 4 bases for V and 4 bases for J; bases not matched to a gene: 4. The CDR3 sequence is 14 residues long. The CDR3 DNA reads as TGTGCCAGCAGCGTTAGCGGGGGGGCGTACGAGCAGTACGTC. Translation gives CASSVSGGAYEQYV.

The chain employs TRBV20-1 and TRBJ1-1; D not certain. V lost 6 bases, J lost 1 base, and 15 bases lay in between. Germline loops: CDR1 DFQATT, CDR2 SNEGSKA (reference sequence). This CDR3 has 14 amino acids. The CDR3 DNA is TGCAGTGCCAAGGGCGGCCTTTCGAACACTGAAGCTTTCTTT. Translation gives CSAKGGLSNTEAFF.

In this sample, this clonotype turned up many times. V gene TRBV5-1 combines with J gene TRBJ2-2; weak D call: TRBD2 (5 bases). V was pared by 2 bases and J by 4 bases, with 9 bases between. The CDR3 is 14 amino acids. The V gene's germline CDR1 is SGHRS and CDR2 YFSETQ. CDR3 nucleotide sequence: TGCGCCAGCAGCTTAGGTCGGGGCACCGGGGAGCTGTTTTTT. Protein sequence: CASSLGRGTGELFF.

A few counts support this clonotype. The chain uses TRBV6-2 or TRBV6-3 and TRBJ1-2; D unresolved. Trimming shortened V by 7 bases and J by 4 bases, and 13 bases separated the two germline ends. The CDR3 has 13 residues. Germline values: CDR1 MNHEY, CDR2 SVGEGT. DNA for the CDR3: TGTGCCAGCACCGTCAGCTGGGGCTATGGCTACACCTTC. It specifies CASTVSWGYGYTF.

The rearrangement links TRBV7-2 to TRBJ2-5; no clear D. The CDR3 covers 13 residues. V was clipped by 6 bases and J by 5 bases, with 13 bases between them. Per germline, CDR1 SGHTA and CDR2 FQGNSA. The CDR3 spells CASREPPGETQYF. As DNA, the CDR3 is TGTGCCAGCAGAGAACCCCCCGGGGAGACCCAGTACTTC.

V is TRBV20-1 and J is TRBJ1-5, with a possible D match to TRBD1 (5 bases). The CDR3 has 14 residues. Looked up from germline, CDR1 is DFQATT and CDR2 is SNEGSKA (reference sequence). V was pared by 3 bases and J by 1 base, with 10 bases between. The CDR3 nucleotides are TGCAGTGCTAGTTGGGGGGTGAGCAATCAGCCCCAGCATTTT. It is translated as CSASWGVSNQPQHF.